This T cell receptor (beta chain) was identified in a study of early T cells in non-severe SARS-CoV-2 infection. Study context: Sequencing of bulk RNA from unsorted whole blood was done, without chain pairing.

Unique molecular identifiers tagged individual cDNA molecules. TCRdb reprocessed the 5' RACE reads via MiXCR and lists one record per CDR3 protein. In the table there are 80,000 or so distinct CDR3 sequences, about 6% of which are singletons. The length of the CDR3 is 16 residues. Unmatched junction bases numbered 14, after V lost 6 bases and J lost 2 bases. CDR1 and CDR2 (germline): DFQATT, SNEGSKA (reference sequence). The sample holds many counts of this clonotype. Sequencing input: whole blood. The chain couples TRBV20-1 to TRBJ2-3; 7 bases agree with TRBD2. The receptor's source is an adult who was a healthcare worker with PCR-confirmed SARS-CoV-2 infection or an uninfected control (not recorded which). The CDR3 protein is CSAPILWEGFTDTQYF. DNA of the CDR3: TGCAGTGCGCCCATTTTGTGGGAGGGCTTCACAGATACGCAGTATTTT.